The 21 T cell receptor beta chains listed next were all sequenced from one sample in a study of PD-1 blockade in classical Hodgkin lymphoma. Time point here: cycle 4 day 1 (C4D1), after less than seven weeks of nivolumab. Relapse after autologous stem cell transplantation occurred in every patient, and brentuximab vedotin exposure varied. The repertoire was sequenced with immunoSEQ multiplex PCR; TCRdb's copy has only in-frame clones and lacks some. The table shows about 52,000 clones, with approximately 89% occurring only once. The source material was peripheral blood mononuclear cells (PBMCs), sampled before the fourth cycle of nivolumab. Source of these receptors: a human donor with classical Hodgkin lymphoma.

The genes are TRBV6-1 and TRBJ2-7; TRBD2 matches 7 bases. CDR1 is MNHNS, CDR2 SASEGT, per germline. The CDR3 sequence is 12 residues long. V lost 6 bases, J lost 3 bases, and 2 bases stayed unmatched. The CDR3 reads CASRASGYEQYF. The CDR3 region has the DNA TGTGCCAGCAGGGCTAGCGGCTACGAGCAGTACTTC.

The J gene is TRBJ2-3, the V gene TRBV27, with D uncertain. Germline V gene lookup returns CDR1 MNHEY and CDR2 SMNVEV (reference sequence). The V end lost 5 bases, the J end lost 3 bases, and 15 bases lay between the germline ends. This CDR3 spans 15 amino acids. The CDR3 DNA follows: TGTGCCAGCAGTCCCATAGGCCCTCGGACAGATACGCAGTATTTT. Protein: CASSPIGPRTDTQYF.

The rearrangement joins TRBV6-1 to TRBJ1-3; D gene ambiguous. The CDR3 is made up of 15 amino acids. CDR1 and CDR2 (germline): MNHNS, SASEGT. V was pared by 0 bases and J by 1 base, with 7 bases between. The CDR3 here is CASSEARVSGNTIYF. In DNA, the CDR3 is TGTGCCAGCAGTGAAGCAAGGGTATCTGGAAACACCATATATTTT.

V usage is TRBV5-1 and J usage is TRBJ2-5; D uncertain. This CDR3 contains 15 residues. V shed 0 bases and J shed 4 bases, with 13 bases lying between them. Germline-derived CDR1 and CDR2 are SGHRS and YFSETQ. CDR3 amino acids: CASSLDSFVGETQYF. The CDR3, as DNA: TGCGCCAGCAGCTTGGACTCTTTCGTGGGAGAGACCCAGTACTTC.

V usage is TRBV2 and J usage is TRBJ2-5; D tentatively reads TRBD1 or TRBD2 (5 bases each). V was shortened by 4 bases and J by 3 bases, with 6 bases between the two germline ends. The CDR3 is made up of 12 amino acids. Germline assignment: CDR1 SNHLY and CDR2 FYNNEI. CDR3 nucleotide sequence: TGTGCCAGCAGTGGAGGGGAAGAGACCCAGTACTTC. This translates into CASSGGEETQYF. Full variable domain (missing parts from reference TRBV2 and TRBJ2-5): EPEVTQTPSHQVTQMGQEVILRCVPISNHLYFYWYRQILGQKVEFLVSFYNNEISEKSEIFDDQFSVERPDGSNFTLKIRSTKLEDSAMYFCASSGGEETQYFGPGTRLLVL.

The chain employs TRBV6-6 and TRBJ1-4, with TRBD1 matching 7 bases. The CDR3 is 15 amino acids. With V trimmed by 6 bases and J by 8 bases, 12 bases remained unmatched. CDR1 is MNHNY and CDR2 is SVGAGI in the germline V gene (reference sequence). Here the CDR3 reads CASSRAGTVREKLFF. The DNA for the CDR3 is TGTGCCAGCAGCCGGGCCGGGACAGTAAGGGAAAAACTGTTTTTT.

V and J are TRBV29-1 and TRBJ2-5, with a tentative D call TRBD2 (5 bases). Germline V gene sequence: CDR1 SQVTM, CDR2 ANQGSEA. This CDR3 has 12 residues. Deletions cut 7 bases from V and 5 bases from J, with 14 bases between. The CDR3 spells CSGSAARETQYF. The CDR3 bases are TGCAGCGGTAGCGCCGCCCGGGAGACCCAGTACTTC.

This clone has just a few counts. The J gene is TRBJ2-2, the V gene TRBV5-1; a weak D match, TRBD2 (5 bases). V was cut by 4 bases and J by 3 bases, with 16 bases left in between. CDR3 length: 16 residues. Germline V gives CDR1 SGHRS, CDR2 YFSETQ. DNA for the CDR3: TGCGCCAGCAGCCGGATGTCTTCGGGGTACACCGGGGAGCTGTTTTTT. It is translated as CASSRMSSGYTGELFF. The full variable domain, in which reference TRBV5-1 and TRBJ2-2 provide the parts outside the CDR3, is KAGVTQTPRYLIKTRGQQVTLSCSPISGHRSVSWYQQTPGQGLQFLFEYFSETQRNKGNFPGRFSGRQFSNSRSEMNVSTLELGDSALYLCASSRMSSGYTGELFFGEGSRLTVL.

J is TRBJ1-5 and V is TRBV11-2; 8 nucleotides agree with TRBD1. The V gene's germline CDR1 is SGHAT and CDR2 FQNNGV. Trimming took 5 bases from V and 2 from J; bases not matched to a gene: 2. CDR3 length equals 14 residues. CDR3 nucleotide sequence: TGTGCCAGCAGCCGACAGGGGCGCAATCAGCCCCAGCATTTT. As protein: CASSRQGRNQPQHF.

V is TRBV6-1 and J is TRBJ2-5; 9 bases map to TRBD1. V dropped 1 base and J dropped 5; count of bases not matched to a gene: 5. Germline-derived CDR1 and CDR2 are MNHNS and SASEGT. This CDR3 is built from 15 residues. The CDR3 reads CASSEVFGQGETQYF. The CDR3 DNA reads TGTGCCAGCAGTGAAGTTTTCGGACAGGGGGAGACCCAGTACTTC.

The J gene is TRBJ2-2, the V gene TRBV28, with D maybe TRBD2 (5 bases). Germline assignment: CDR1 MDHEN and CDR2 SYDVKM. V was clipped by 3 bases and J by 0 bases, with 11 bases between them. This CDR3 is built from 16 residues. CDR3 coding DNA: TGTGCCAGCAGTTTGAGGGCGGCAGCGAACACCGGGGAGCTGTTTTTT. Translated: CASSLRAAANTGELFF.

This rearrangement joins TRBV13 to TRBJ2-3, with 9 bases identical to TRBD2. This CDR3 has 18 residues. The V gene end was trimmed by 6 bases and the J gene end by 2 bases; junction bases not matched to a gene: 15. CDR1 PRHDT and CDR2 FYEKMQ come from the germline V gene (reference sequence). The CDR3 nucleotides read TGTGCCAGCAGGTCCCAAGGACCCCTAGCGGGGACCACAGATACGCAGTATTTT. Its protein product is CASRSQGPLAGTTDTQYF.

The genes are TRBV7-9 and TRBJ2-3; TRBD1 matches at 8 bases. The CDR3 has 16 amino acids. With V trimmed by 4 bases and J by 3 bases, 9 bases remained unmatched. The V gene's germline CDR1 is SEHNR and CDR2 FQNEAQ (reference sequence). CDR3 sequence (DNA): TGTGCCAGCAGCTCGGACAGGGTCGGGTATACAGATACGCAGTATTTT. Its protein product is CASSSDRVGYTDTQYF. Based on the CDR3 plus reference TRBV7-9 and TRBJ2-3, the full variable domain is DTGVSQNPRHKITKRGQNVTFRCDPISEHNRLYWYRQTLGQGPEFLTYFQNEAQLEKSRLLSDRFSAERPKGSFSTLEIQRTEQGDSAMYLCASSSDRVGYTDTQYFGPGTRLTVL.

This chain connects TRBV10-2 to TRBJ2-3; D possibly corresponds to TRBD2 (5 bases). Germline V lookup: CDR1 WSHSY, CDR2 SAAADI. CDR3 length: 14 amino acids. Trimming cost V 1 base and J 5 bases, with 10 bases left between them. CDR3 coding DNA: TGCGCCAGCAGTGAGTTCCTAGCAGTAGATACGCAGTATTTT. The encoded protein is CASSEFLAVDTQYF.

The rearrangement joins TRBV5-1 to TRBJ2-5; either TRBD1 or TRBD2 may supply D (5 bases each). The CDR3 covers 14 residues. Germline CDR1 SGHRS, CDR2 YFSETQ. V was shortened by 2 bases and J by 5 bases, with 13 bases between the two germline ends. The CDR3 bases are TGCGCCAGCAGCTTAGCGGCAGGGTTTGAGACCCAGTACTTC. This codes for CASSLAAGFETQYF. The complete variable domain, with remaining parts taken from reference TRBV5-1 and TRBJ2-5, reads KAGVTQTPRYLIKTRGQQVTLSCSPISGHRSVSWYQQTPGQGLQFLFEYFSETQRNKGNFPGRFSGRQFSNSRSEMNVSTLELGDSALYLCASSLAAGFETQYFGPGTRLLVL.

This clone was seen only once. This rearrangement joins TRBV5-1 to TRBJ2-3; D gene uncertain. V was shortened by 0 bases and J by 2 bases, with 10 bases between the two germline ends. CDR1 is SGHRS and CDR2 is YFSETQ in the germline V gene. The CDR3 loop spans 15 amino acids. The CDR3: CASSLGASNTDTQYF. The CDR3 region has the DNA TGCGCCAGCAGCTTGGGAGCGAGTAACACAGATACGCAGTATTTT.

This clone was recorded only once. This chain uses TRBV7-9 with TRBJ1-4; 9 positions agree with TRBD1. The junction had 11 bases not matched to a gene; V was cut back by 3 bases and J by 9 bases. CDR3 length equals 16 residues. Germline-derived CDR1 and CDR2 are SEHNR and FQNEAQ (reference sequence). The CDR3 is CASSFYLSGQGKKLFF. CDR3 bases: TGTGCCAGCAGCTTCTACCTAAGCGGACAGGGGAAAAAACTGTTTTTT.

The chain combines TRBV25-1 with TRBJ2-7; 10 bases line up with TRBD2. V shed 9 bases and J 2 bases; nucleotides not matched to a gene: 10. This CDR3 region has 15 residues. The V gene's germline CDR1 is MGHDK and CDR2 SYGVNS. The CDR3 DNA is TGTGCCAGAGTAGGAATAGCGGGGGGCCCCTACGAGCAGTACTTC. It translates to CARVGIAGGPYEQYF.

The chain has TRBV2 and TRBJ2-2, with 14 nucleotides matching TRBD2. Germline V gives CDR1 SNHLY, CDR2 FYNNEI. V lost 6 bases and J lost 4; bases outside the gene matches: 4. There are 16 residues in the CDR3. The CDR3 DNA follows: TGTGCCAGCAGGGAGGGACTAGCGGGAGTCACCGGGGAGCTGTTTTTT. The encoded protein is CASREGLAGVTGELFF.

The CDR3 loop reads CASSGTVLETQYF. CDR3 coding DNA: TGTGCCAGCAGCGGGACCGTGTTGGAGACCCAGTACTTC. The genes are TRBV2 and TRBJ2-5; D may correspond to TRBD1 or TRBD2 (5 bases each). CDR1 is SNHLY, CDR2 FYNNEI, per germline. The CDR3 spans 13 residues. Trimming stripped 6 bases from V and 5 bases from J, with 13 bases between.

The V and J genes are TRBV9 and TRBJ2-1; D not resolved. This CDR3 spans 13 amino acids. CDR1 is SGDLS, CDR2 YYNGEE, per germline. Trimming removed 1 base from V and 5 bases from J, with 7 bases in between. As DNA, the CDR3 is TGTGCCAGCAGCGTAACCCTGAACAATGAGCAGTTCTTC. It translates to CASSVTLNNEQFF.